Shown below are 30 T cell receptor beta chains from a single sample sequenced in a study of siplizumab effects on memory and regulatory T cells. TCRdb's table, derived via immunoSEQ multiplex PCR, lists solely in-frame clones and lacks some. The table includes 85,000 to 130,000 clones, 94% detected once. The sample consisted of Tregs sorted from blood. The receptor set was obtained from a human donor in good health.

In this sample, this clone turned up once. The V gene is TRBV15, the J gene TRBJ2-2; 9 nucleotides agree with TRBD2. The germline CDR1 and CDR2 sequences are LNHNV and YYDKDF (reference sequence). The CDR3 runs to 16 residues. The J segment lost 6 bases and the V segment lost 1 base, leaving 6 bases of the junction unmatched. CDR3 sequence (DNA): TGTGCCACCAGCAGAGGCGGGAGGGCCTTCCCCGGGGAGCTGTTTTTT. Its protein product is CATSRGGRAFPGELFF.

The gene calls are TRBV4-1 and TRBJ2-2; weak D call: TRBD2 (6 bases). Germline V lookup: CDR1 MGHRA, CDR2 YSYEKL. V was cut by 0 bases and J by 5 bases, with 13 bases left in between. This CDR3 is built from 16 residues. The CDR3 region has the DNA TGCGCCAGCAGCCAAGAACCCGGGAGAGGTACCGGGGAGCTGTTTTTT. Encoded protein: CASSQEPGRGTGELFF.

The CDR3 sequence: CASSLRSLRETYEQYF. The CDR3 DNA follows: TGTGCCAGCAGTTTAAGATCTTTGCGGGAGACTTACGAGCAGTACTTC. The V call is TRBV28, the J call TRBJ2-7; 7 nucleotides agree with TRBD2. The germline V gene has CDR1 MDHEN and CDR2 SYDVKM. CDR3 length: 16 amino acids. Unmatched junction bases numbered 11, after V lost 2 bases and J lost 4 bases.

V is TRBV11-2 and J is TRBJ1-2, with D tentatively TRBD1 (5 bases). Germline CDR1 and CDR2: SGHAT and FQNNGV. The ends were cut back, 5 bases at V and 0 bases at J, with 10 bases in the middle. This CDR3 is 14 amino acids long. CDR3 nucleotides: TGTGCCAGCAGCGGACCGGGGGCTAACTATGGCTACACCTTC. The encoded protein is CASSGPGANYGYTF.

The chain has TRBV19 and TRBJ2-1; D gene uncertain. Germline-derived CDR1 and CDR2 are LNHDA and SQIVND (reference sequence). The CDR3 is made up of 12 amino acids. V was pared by 4 bases and J by 3 bases, with 4 bases between. Written as DNA, the CDR3 is TGTGCCAGTAGTACCAACTACAATGAGCAGTTCTTC. Amino acid sequence: CASSTNYNEQFF.

The gene calls are TRBV6-1 and TRBJ2-7; a weak D match, TRBD1 (5 bases). CDR1 is MNHNS and CDR2 is SASEGT in the germline V gene. Trimming left V 6 bases short and J 1 base short, with 16 bases between. The CDR3 is 15 amino acids. CDR3 sequence reads: CASSGRQRGSYEQYF. DNA of the CDR3: TGTGCCAGCAGCGGCCGACAGCGCGGTTCCTACGAGCAGTACTTC.

V gene TRBV30 combines with J gene TRBJ2-6, with D hard to call. CDR3 size: 15 residues. V shed 0 bases and J shed 0 bases, with 6 bases lying between them. CDR1 and CDR2 from the germline V gene are GTSNPN and SVGIG (reference sequence). The CDR3 DNA reads TGTGCCTGGAGTGTACGCGTCTCTGGGGCCAACGTCCTGACTTTC. It encodes CAWSVRVSGANVLTF.

The chain uses TRBV5-1 and TRBJ2-5, with D perhaps being TRBD1 or TRBD2 (5 bases each). Germline CDR1 is SGHRS and CDR2 is YFSETQ. There are 15 residues in the CDR3. Trimming shortened V by 0 bases and J by 5 bases, and 14 bases separated the two germline ends. The CDR3 is CASSLAGRWGETQYF. The CDR3, as DNA: TGCGCCAGCAGCTTGGCCGGCAGGTGGGGGGAGACCCAGTACTTC. Filled out from reference TRBV5-1 and TRBJ2-5, the complete variable domain reads KAGVTQTPRYLIKTRGQQVTLSCSPISGHRSVSWYQQTPGQGLQFLFEYFSETQRNKGNFPGRFSGRQFSNSRSEMNVSTLELGDSALYLCASSLAGRWGETQYFGPGTRLLVL.

The chain combines TRBV7-8 with TRBJ1-5, with D tentatively TRBD1 (6 bases). Trimming removed 5 bases at V and 4 bases at J, with 18 bases between. Germline CDR1 SGHVS, CDR2 FQNEAQ. The CDR3 spans 16 residues. The CDR3 sequence: CASSKGGRGPNQPQHF. As DNA, the CDR3 is TGTGCCAGCAGCAAGGGGGGGCGGGGTCCAAATCAGCCCCAGCATTTT.

J is TRBJ2-5 and V is TRBV5-1; D may be TRBD2 (5 bases). The ends were cut back, 0 bases at V and 3 bases at J, with 12 bases in the middle. CDR1 is SGHRS, CDR2 YFSETQ, per germline. CDR3 length equals 15 residues. The CDR3 spells CASSLGLLGKETQYF. As DNA, the CDR3 is TGCGCCAGCAGCTTGGGTCTGCTCGGGAAAGAGACCCAGTACTTC.

The chain is built from TRBV6-5 and TRBJ2-5; no clear D. CDR3 length equals 16 residues. From germline, CDR1 is MNHEY and CDR2 SVGAGI. The V end was cut by 3 bases, the J end by 5 bases, with 19 bases between. The CDR3 here is CASSYGYSDPLETQYF. The DNA for the CDR3 is TGTGCCAGCAGTTATGGGTACAGCGACCCCTTGGAGACCCAGTACTTC.

This chain links TRBV19 with TRBJ2-5, with no clear D. Trimming shortened V by 5 bases and J by 5 bases, and 15 bases separated the two germline ends. Looked up from germline, CDR1 is LNHDA and CDR2 is SQIVND (reference sequence). This CDR3 region has 14 residues. The CDR3 sequence: CASSSGPSRETQYF. The DNA of the CDR3 is TGTGCCAGTAGTTCTGGTCCCAGCCGGGAGACCCAGTACTTC. Drawing the rest from reference TRBV19 and TRBJ2-5, the complete variable domain is DGGITQSPKYLFRKEGQNVTLSCEQNLNHDAMYWYRQDPGQGLRLIYYSQIVNDFQKGDIAEGYSVSREKKESFPLTVTSAQKNPTAFYLCASSSGPSRETQYFGPGTRLLVL.

The chain combines TRBV10-3 with TRBJ2-1, with 10 bases identical to TRBD2. The germline gives CDR1 ENHRY, CDR2 SYGVKD. The CDR3 is made up of 14 amino acids. Germline trimming cut 9 bases from V and 6 bases from J; bases unmatched to any gene: 8. CDR3 sequence: CAISRASGSNEQFF. The CDR3 nucleotides are TGTGCCATTAGCCGGGCTAGCGGGAGCAATGAGCAGTTCTTC.

V gene TRBV7-9 combines with J gene TRBJ2-7; TRBD2 aligns across 10 bases. CDR1 and CDR2 from the germline V gene are SEHNR and FQNEAQ (reference sequence). The CDR3 contains 16 residues. J gave up 2 bases and V 4 bases, and 8 bases lay outside the gene matches. Here the CDR3 reads CASSSNRLAGPYEQYF. CDR3 coding DNA: TGTGCCAGCAGCTCTAATCGACTAGCGGGCCCCTACGAGCAGTACTTC.

V and J are TRBV11-2 and TRBJ2-5, with D possibly TRBD1 on 6 matching bases. V lost 3 bases to trimming and J lost 0 bases, with 20 bases between them. The CDR3 has 18 residues. Germline assignment: CDR1 SGHAT and CDR2 FQNNGV. CDR3 residues: CASSFVLLAGAYQETQYF. In DNA form, the CDR3 reads TGTGCCAGCAGCTTTGTACTTTTGGCAGGGGCGTACCAAGAGACCCAGTACTTC.

The CDR3 region is CASSEGDYTEAFF. CDR3 sequence (DNA): TGTGCCAGCAGTGAAGGGGATTACACTGAAGCTTTCTTT. The chain couples TRBV6-1 to TRBJ1-1; no clear D. Germline CDR1 MNHNS, CDR2 SASEGT. This CDR3 spans 13 amino acids. Trimming took 1 base from V and 3 from J, leaving 6 bases between them.

This chain links TRBV5-6 with TRBJ1-2; D remains ambiguous. Per the germline V gene, CDR1 is SGHDT and CDR2 is YYEEEE. The CDR3 is 12 residues long. With 2 bases removed from V and 4 bases from J, the gap between germline ends came to 6 bases. In nucleotides, the CDR3 is TGTGCCAGCAGCTTTTTTAGCTATGGCTACACCTTC. Translated, it gives CASSFFSYGYTF.

V is TRBV7-9 and J is TRBJ2-2; TRBD2 aligns across 12 bases. V dropped 3 bases and J dropped 6; count of bases not matched to a gene: 8. The CDR3 has 17 amino acids. Germline V CDR1 and CDR2: SEHNR, FQNEAQ (reference sequence). CDR3 DNA sequence: TGTGCCAGCAGCTTGAAAACTAGCGGGAGGCGAGCCGGGGAGCTGTTTTTT. Residues: CASSLKTSGRRAGELFF. Filled out from reference TRBV7-9 and TRBJ2-2, the complete variable domain reads DTGVSQNPRHKITKRGQNVTFRCDPISEHNRLYWYRQTLGQGPEFLTYFQNEAQLEKSRLLSDRFSAERPKGSFSTLEIQRTEQGDSAMYLCASSLKTSGRRAGELFFGEGSRLTVL.

This rearrangement joins TRBV6-1 to TRBJ1-5; a weak D match, TRBD1 (5 bases). CDR3 length equals 14 residues. V lost 1 base, J lost 3 bases, and 7 bases lay in between. Germline CDR1 and CDR2: MNHNS and SASEGT. CDR3 region: CASSEGQFNQPQHF. The CDR3, as DNA: TGTGCCAGCAGTGAAGGACAGTTCAATCAGCCCCAGCATTTT.

The V call is TRBV6-1, the J call TRBJ2-7, with D maybe TRBD1 (6 bases). CDR3 length: 13 amino acids. V shed 11 bases and J shed 5 bases, with 19 bases lying between them. Germline V gene lookup returns CDR1 MNHNS and CDR2 SASEGT. Written as DNA, the CDR3 is TGTGCCGGCAAACTCGGGACATCCGACGAGCAGTACTTC. It specifies CAGKLGTSDEQYF.

V is TRBV6-5 and J is TRBJ1-3; no firm D call. This CDR3 contains 14 residues. Trimming pared 5 bases from V and 8 bases from J, leaving 16 bases between. In germline, CDR1 is MNHEY, CDR2 SVGAGI. CDR3 nucleotide sequence: TGTGCCAGCAGTCCGACATGGAAGGTTGACACCATATATTTT. Protein sequence: CASSPTWKVDTIYF.

The V and J genes are TRBV28 and TRBJ2-7; 8 bases agree with TRBD2. Germline CDR1 and CDR2: MDHEN and SYDVKM. V was pared by 3 bases and J by 0 bases, with 7 bases of the junction left unmatched. The length of the CDR3 is 16 residues. The CDR3 sequence: CASSFLPSGSSYEQYF. CDR3 nucleotide sequence: TGTGCCAGCAGTTTTCTCCCGAGCGGGAGCTCCTACGAGCAGTACTTC.

The chain employs TRBV6-1 and TRBJ1-4, with unresolved D. The CDR3 runs to 13 residues. The germline V gene encodes CDR1 MNHNS and CDR2 SASEGT. Trimming took off 10 bases at V and 6 bases at J, with 15 bases between the two ends. The CDR3 loop reads CATSTLLYEKLFF. The CDR3 DNA sequence: TGTGCCACCTCGACACTCCTTTATGAAAAACTGTTTTTT.

In DNA form, the CDR3 reads TGTGCCAGCAGTAAAACAGGGGTTAATCAGCCCCAGCATTTT. This codes for CASSKTGVNQPQHF. The rearrangement links TRBV2 to TRBJ1-5; 7 bases are a match to TRBD1. Looked up from germline, CDR1 is SNHLY and CDR2 is FYNNEI. This CDR3 spans 14 amino acids. V gave up 5 bases and J gave up 4 bases; unmatched junction bases: 5.

The chain carries TRBV7-2 and TRBJ2-7; 8 bases are a match to TRBD2. CDR3 length: 15 amino acids. Trimming at V came to 5 bases and at J to 7 bases, leaving 13 bases not matched to a gene. Germline V gives CDR1 SGHTA, CDR2 FQGNSA. The CDR3 DNA reads TGTGCCAGCAGCGTCCAACTAGCGGCCTACGGGGAGCAGTACTTC. It translates to CASSVQLAAYGEQYF.

J is TRBJ2-7 and V is TRBV6-5; D is unresolved. V dropped 2 bases and J dropped 4 bases, with 15 bases sitting between them. This CDR3 is 15 amino acids long. In germline, CDR1 is MNHEY, CDR2 SVGAGI. CDR3 DNA sequence: TGTGCCAGCAGTTACGTGACACCAGCTTTTTACGAGCAGTACTTC. Protein product: CASSYVTPAFYEQYF.

This clone occurred once. V is TRBV19 and J is TRBJ1-6; no reliable D call. CDR1 LNHDA and CDR2 SQIVND come from the germline V gene (reference sequence). The germline V and J ends were trimmed by 3 bases and 5 bases, with 11 bases remaining between them. The CDR3 sequence is 15 residues long. CDR3 sequence: CASSILRTDNSPLHF. The CDR3 coding sequence is TGTGCCAGTAGTATTCTAAGGACGGATAATTCACCCCTCCACTTT.

V gene TRBV5-1 combines with J gene TRBJ1-2; D perhaps matches TRBD1 (5 bases). The CDR3 has 15 amino acids. V was cut by 1 base and J by 2 bases, with 12 bases left in between. The V gene's germline CDR1 is SGHRS and CDR2 YFSETQ. CDR3 protein: CASSLRGGLNYGYTF. In nucleotides, the CDR3 is TGCGCCAGCAGCTTGAGGGGAGGGCTGAACTATGGCTACACCTTC.

This chain links TRBV7-9 with TRBJ2-5, with a tentative D call TRBD1 (6 bases). Trimming left V 5 bases short and J 1 base short, with 11 bases between. The CDR3 loop spans 14 amino acids. The germline CDR1 and CDR2 sequences are SEHNR and FQNEAQ (reference sequence). The CDR3 is CASSLGAVQETQYF. DNA of the CDR3: TGTGCCAGCAGCCTGGGGGCAGTCCAAGAGACCCAGTACTTC.

This clone was picked up one time. The rearrangement joins TRBV5-1 to TRBJ2-5; D might be TRBD2 (6 bases). Trimming shortened V by 6 bases and J by 6 bases, and 18 bases separated the two germline ends. The CDR3 has 14 residues. Germline loops: CDR1 SGHRS, CDR2 YFSETQ. In DNA, the CDR3 is TGCGCCAGCAAACTTGGAGGGCTAGCTCAGACCCAGTACTTC. Protein: CASKLGGLAQTQYF. The entire variable domain, with the rest obtained from reference TRBV5-1 and TRBJ2-5, is as follows: KAGVTQTPRYLIKTRGQQVTLSCSPISGHRSVSWYQQTPGQGLQFLFEYFSETQRNKGNFPGRFSGRQFSNSRSEMNVSTLELGDSALYLCASKLGGLAQTQYFGPGTRLLVL.